This T cell receptor beta chain was observed in a study of early T cells in non-severe SARS-CoV-2 infection. The CDR3 sequence is 13 residues long. Germline V gene sequence: CDR1 SGHTA, CDR2 FQGNSA. Trimming pared 5 bases from V and 3 bases from J, leaving 10 bases between. Each CDR3 protein is one row after TCRdb ran MiXCR on the 5' RACE reads. The data show tens of thousands of distinct CDR3 sequences, with 4.5% to 5% seen just once and roughly 15% held by the top ten. This clonotype is medium-sized in the sample. The material sequenced was whole blood. This receptor was identified in an adult who was a healthcare worker with PCR-confirmed SARS-CoV-2 infection or an uninfected control (not recorded which). This chain uses TRBV7-2 with TRBJ1-1; D is unclear. CDR3 sequence (DNA): TGTGCCAGCAGCCGTTTCACGCACACTGAAGCTTTCTTT. Protein sequence: CASSRFTHTEAFF. The whole variable domain, remainder taken from reference TRBV7-2 and TRBJ1-1, is GAGVSQSPSNKVTEKGKDVELRCDPISGHTALYWYRQSLGQGLEFLIYFQGNSAPDKSGLPSDRFSAERTGGSVSTLTIQRTQQEDSAVYLCASSRFTHTEAFFGQGTRLTVV.